This T cell receptor beta chain was sequenced during a study of response to subunit inactivated influenza vaccine. The study's findings and limits: Seasonal influenza vaccination, on each occasion, was suggested by the authors to recruit few new T cells.

In regard to this clonotype: As yet, its antigen is unknown.

TCRdb re-called the RT-PCR reads with MiXCR, one entry per CDR3 protein. Found here are over 300,000 distinct CDR3 sequences, less than 25% of them singletons; the top ten hold about 9.4%. In germline, CDR1 is SQVTM, CDR2 ANQGSEA. Trimming shortened V by 4 bases and J by 4 bases, and 8 bases separated the two germline ends. This CDR3 contains 11 residues. V usage is TRBV29-1 and J usage is TRBJ2-7; D gene unclear. The clonotype was recovered from a man aged 50 to 69 who received an inactivated influenza vaccine. The input for sequencing was PBMCs from blood, taken 21 months after vaccination. The CDR3 DNA sequence: TGCAGCGTTGGAGATGTATACGAGCAGTACTTC. Translated: CSVGDVYEQYF.